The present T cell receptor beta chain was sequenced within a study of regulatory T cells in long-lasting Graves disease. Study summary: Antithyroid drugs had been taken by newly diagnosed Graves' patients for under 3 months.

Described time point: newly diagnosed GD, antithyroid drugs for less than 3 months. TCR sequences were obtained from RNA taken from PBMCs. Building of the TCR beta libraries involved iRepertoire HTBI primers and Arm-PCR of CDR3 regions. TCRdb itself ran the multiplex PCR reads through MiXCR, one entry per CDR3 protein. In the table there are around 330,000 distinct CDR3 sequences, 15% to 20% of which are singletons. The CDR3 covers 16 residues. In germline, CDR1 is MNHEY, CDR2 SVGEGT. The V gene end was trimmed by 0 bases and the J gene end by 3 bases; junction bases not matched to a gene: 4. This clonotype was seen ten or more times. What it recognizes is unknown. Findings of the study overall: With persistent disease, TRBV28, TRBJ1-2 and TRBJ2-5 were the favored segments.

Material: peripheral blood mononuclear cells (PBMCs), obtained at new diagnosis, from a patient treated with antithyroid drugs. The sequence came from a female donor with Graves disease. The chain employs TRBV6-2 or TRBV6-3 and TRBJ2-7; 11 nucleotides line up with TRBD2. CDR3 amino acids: CASSYSVLAGDYEQYF. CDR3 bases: TGTGCCAGCAGTTACTCGGTACTAGCGGGAGACTACGAGCAGTACTTC.